The clone carrying this TCR beta chain was counted a few times. Antigen: not known. This sample was included in a study of beta chain features in type 1 diabetes. Broader study findings: Resolution of whether HLA type affects TCRB rearrangement was not achieved here. In all four CD4+ subsets, TCRB CDR3 length was significantly, moderately reduced in type 1 diabetes. Sequencing of cDNA might inflate the share of cells that strongly express TCR.

Trimming stripped 3 bases from V and 2 bases from J, with 7 bases between. In germline, CDR1 is MNHEY, CDR2 SMNVEV (reference sequence). The CDR3 is 13 amino acids. The whole isolated RNA underwent reverse transcription, so sequencing captured expressed TCRB transcripts. Clones were sequenced by immunoSEQ multiplex PCR, and TCRdb holds only the in-frame ones, with some missing. The sample yields under 950,000 clones, roughly 16% seen once. One heparinised blood draw averaging around 120 mL was given by each donor. The clonotype comes from a woman between 18 and 30 years old in good health. The specimen was naive CD4+ T cells from blood. The gene calls are TRBV27 and TRBJ1-1; D gene unclear. Written as DNA, the CDR3 is TGTGCCAGCAGTTTCTCTAGAAACACTGAAGCTTTCTTT. It yields the protein CASSFSRNTEAFF.